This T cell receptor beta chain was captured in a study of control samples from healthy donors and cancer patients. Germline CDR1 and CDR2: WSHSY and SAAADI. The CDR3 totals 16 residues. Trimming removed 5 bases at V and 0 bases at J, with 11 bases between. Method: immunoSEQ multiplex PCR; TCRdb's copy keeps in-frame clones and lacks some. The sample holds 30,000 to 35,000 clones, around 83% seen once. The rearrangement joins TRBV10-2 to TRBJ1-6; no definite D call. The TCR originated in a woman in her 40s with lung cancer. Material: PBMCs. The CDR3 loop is CASSLRSSSYNSPLHF. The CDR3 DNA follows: TGCGCCAGCAGTTTGAGGAGCAGCTCCTATAATTCACCCCTCCACTTT.